This TCR beta chain was recovered during a study of T cell changes during pregnancy in multiple sclerosis. Worth noting for this clone: Other nucleotide sequences in the sample specify the same CDR3.

Sequencing used immunoSEQ multiplex PCR; TCRdb keeps in-frame clones, though not all of them. In the table there are under 65,000 clones, about 92% of which are singletons. The specimen comprised CD8+ T cells from peripheral blood mononuclear cells, sampled in the second trimester of pregnancy. This clonotype was obtained from a female donor with multiple sclerosis, enrolled in a pregnancy study.

CDR3 DNA sequence: TGTGCCAGCAGCTTAGGGGGAGACACTGAAGCTTTCTTT. This codes for CASSLGGDTEAFF. This chain links TRBV7-9 with TRBJ1-1, with D uncertain. Looked up from germline, CDR1 is SEHNR and CDR2 is FQNEAQ (reference sequence). CDR3 size: 13 residues. The V end was cut by 1 base, the J end by 3 bases, with 6 bases between.